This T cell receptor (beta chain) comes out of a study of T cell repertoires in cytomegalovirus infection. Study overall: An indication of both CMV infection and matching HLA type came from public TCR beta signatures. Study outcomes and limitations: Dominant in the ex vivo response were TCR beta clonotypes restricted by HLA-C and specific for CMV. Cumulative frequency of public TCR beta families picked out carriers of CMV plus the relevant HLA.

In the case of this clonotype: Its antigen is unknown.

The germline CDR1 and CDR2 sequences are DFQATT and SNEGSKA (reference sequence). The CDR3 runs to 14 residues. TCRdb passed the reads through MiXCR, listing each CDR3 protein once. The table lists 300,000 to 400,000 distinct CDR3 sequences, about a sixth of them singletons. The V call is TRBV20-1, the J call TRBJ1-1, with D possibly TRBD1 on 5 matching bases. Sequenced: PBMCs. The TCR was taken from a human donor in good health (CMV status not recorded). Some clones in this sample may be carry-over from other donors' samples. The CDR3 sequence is CRGGGPGPNTEAFF. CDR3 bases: TGCAGGGGGGGAGGTCCAGGGCCGAACACTGAAGCTTTCTTT.